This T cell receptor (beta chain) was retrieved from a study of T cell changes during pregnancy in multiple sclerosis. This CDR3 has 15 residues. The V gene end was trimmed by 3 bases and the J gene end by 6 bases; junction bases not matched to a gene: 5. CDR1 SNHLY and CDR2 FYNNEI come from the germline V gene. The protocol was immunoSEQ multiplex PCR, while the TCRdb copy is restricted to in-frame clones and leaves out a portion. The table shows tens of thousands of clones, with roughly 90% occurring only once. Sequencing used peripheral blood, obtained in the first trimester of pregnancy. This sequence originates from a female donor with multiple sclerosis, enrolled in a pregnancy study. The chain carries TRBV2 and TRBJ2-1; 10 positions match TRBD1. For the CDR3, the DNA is TGTGCCAGCAGTGATTGGGACAGGGGTAGCAATGAGCAGTTCTTC. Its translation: CASSDWDRGSNEQFF.